The 32 T cell receptor beta chains reported below all come from one sample, sequenced in a study of prognosis after radiotherapy for stage I lung cancer (TCRdb year 2021). Sequencing used an Illumina HiSeq 3000. Two rounds of multiplex PCR were performed to amplify the TCR beta CDR3 region from genomic DNA. In the first PCR round, primers specific to each TRBV and TRBJ gene were used, and the primer sequences were filed in Chinese patent CN105087789A. The public reads were run again by TCRdb, first through fastp at Q25 and then through MiXCR, and only productive beta chains were kept. Rows with a matching CDR3 protein are joined into one entry that keeps the most common DNA and genes. For this sample the table gives fewer than 40,000 distinct CDR3 sequences, of which 35% to 45% were detected only once. 15% of the sample is in the top ten clones. This material consisted of PBMCs, taken before or after stereotactic body radiation therapy (not recorded which). The source of these receptors is a donor over 45 with non-small cell lung cancer.

In its sample, this clonotype was seen many times. V is TRBV19 and J is TRBJ2-5; no definite D call. The CDR3 contains 12 residues. V dropped 5 bases and J dropped 2 bases, with 6 bases sitting between them. Germline CDR1 LNHDA, CDR2 SQIVND (reference sequence). CDR3 coding DNA: TGTGCCAGTAGTGCGCAGCAAGAGACCCAGTACTTC. Translation gives CASSAQQETQYF.

This clonotype was recorded at least ten times. V is TRBV28 and J is TRBJ1-2, with TRBD1 as a possible D gene (5 bases). Germline CDR1 MDHEN, CDR2 SYDVKM. V was shortened by 9 bases and J by 4 bases, with 15 bases between the two germline ends. The CDR3 contains 13 residues. CDR3 protein: CASKQEGSYGYTF. DNA for the CDR3: TGTGCCAGTAAACAGGAGGGGAGCTATGGCTACACCTTC.

With respect to this clonotype: One end of the junction fails to match germline, which may point to a read error. The chain links TRBV27 to TRBJ2-3; TRBD2 is a possible D gene (6 bases). The CDR3 extends over 16 amino acids. Germline assignment: CDR1 MNHEY and CDR2 SMNVEV (reference sequence). The CDR3 here is CSSSGGALGYTDTQYF. The CDR3 nucleotides are TGTTCCAGCAGTGGCGGGGCCCTGGGCTACACAGATACGCAGTATTTT.

A remark on this clonotype: With a far larger clone one base away, a read error is the likely cause. The chain carries TRBV6-5 and TRBJ2-3, with D possibly called TRBD1 or TRBD2 (5 bases each). Trimming took off 7 bases at V and 0 bases at J, with 11 bases between the two ends. Germline V gives CDR1 MNHEY, CDR2 SVGAGI. The CDR3 contains 14 residues. CDR3 DNA: TGTGCCAGCACCGAGGGGCATAGCACAGATACGCAGTATTTT. Translation: CASTEGHSTDTQYF.

This clonotype is labeled as medium-sized (0.01 to 0.1%). The rearrangement joins TRBV20-1 to TRBJ1-2; 9 bases align to TRBD1. The CDR3 is made up of 13 amino acids. Germline CDR1 DFQATT, CDR2 SNEGSKA (reference sequence). Trimming removed 2 bases from V and 4 bases from J; junction bases left unmatched: 2. This CDR3 reads CSARSGQGYGYTF. CDR3 in DNA: TGCAGTGCTAGATCGGGACAGGGCTATGGCTACACCTTC.

Turning to this clonotype: This likely traces to a read error, being one base from a far larger clone. This rearrangement joins TRBV6-8 to TRBJ1-2; no firm D call. V was clipped by 6 bases and J by 1 base, with 9 bases between them. The CDR3 has 13 amino acids. The germline CDR1 and CDR2 sequences are MNHGY and SAAAGT. CDR3 in DNA: TGTGCCAGCAGCGAGCACAGTAACTATGGCTACACCTTC. This encodes CASSEHSNYGYTF.

This clonotype has only a few counts. J is TRBJ1-5 and V is TRBV12-3 or TRBV12-4; 7 bases are a match to TRBD1. The CDR3 length is 13 residues. V lost 6 bases and J lost 8; bases outside the gene matches: 7. The DNA of the CDR3 is TGTGCCAGCAGACCAGGGGGGGGAAAGCCCCAGCATTTT. It is translated as CASRPGGGKPQHF.

This clonotype was counted at least ten times. The rearrangement joins TRBV7-8 to TRBJ2-5, with unresolved D. CDR3 length: 15 amino acids. Looked up from germline, CDR1 is SGHVS and CDR2 is FQNEAQ. V lost 0 bases to trimming and J lost 4 bases, with 12 bases between them. Written as DNA, the CDR3 is TGTGCCAGCAGCTTAGCACAGCCCTTTGGAGAGACCCAGTACTTC. This encodes CASSLAQPFGETQYF.

This clonotype was counted ten times or more. V gene TRBV9 combines with J gene TRBJ2-1, with a tentative D call TRBD2 (5 bases). V lost 3 bases and J lost 6, with 22 bases in between. There are 17 residues in the CDR3. The germline gives CDR1 SGDLS, CDR2 YYNGEE. The DNA of the CDR3 is TGTGCCAGCAGCGGATCACCTGGGAGCGGCTCGATCAATGAGCAGTTCTTC. Its translation: CASSGSPGSGSINEQFF.

The V and J genes are TRBV14 and TRBJ2-5, with 15 bases identical to TRBD2. J lost 1 base, V lost 5 bases, and 5 bases had no gene match. CDR1 is SGHDN and CDR2 is FVKESK in the germline V gene. The CDR3 is 17 residues long. The CDR3 DNA reads TGTGCCAGCAGCGAAGGGACTAGCGGGAGGATCCAAGAGACCCAGTACTTC. Translated: CASSEGTSGRIQETQYF.

At least ten counts were recorded for this clonotype. V usage is TRBV20-1 and J usage is TRBJ1-5, with D maybe TRBD1 (5 bases). Trimming took 6 bases from V and 3 from J, leaving 15 bases between them. This CDR3 comprises 14 residues. Germline V gives CDR1 DFQATT, CDR2 SNEGSKA (reference sequence). CDR3 coding DNA: TGCAGTGCCCGCGGAGGGGTAAACAATCAGCCCCAGCATTTT. Encoded protein: CSARGGVNNQPQHF.

This clonotype was found many times. V and J are TRBV9 and TRBJ2-2; D is undetermined. CDR3 length: 12 amino acids. Germline V gene sequence: CDR1 SGDLS, CDR2 YYNGEE. Deletions cut 4 bases from V and 7 bases from J, with 8 bases between. In DNA, the CDR3 is TGTGCCAGCAGCAAGTTTGGCGGGGAGCTGTTTTTT. Residues: CASSKFGGELFF.

The chain links TRBV7-9 to TRBJ2-1, with D hard to call. The CDR3 spans 15 residues. CDR1 and CDR2 (germline): SEHNR, FQNEAQ (reference sequence). V lost 5 bases to trimming and J lost 5 bases, with 16 bases between them. The CDR3 sequence: CASSPKRVQHNEQFF. In DNA, the CDR3 is TGTGCCAGCAGCCCCAAAAGGGTACAACACAATGAGCAGTTCTTC.

This clonotype was recorded only once. Lacking the conserved final phenylalanine or tryptophan, this CDR3 likely reflects a read error. The limits of the CDR3 on the DNA are not certain, so only TCRdb's listed CDR3 is given. The V call is TRBV30, the J call TRBJ2-1; the D call in the table, TRBD2, was not verified against the DNA. From germline, CDR1 is GTSNPN and CDR2 SVGIG (reference sequence). The CDR3 is 16 amino acids in total, end residues counted. The CDR3 protein is CAWSRLTSGRIDEQSS.

This clonotype was counted ten times or more. The rearrangement links TRBV19 to TRBJ2-2; 7 bases are shared with TRBD1. The V segment lost 5 bases and the J segment 0 bases; nucleotides outside the gene matches: 3. This CDR3 spans 15 amino acids. Germline lookup yields CDR1 LNHDA and CDR2 SQIVND (reference sequence). CDR3 DNA: TGTGCCAGTAGTGGGCAGGGGGCGAACACCGGGGAGCTGTTTTTT. Its protein is CASSGQGANTGELFF.

In this sample, this clonotype turned up a few times. This chain uses TRBV30 with TRBJ1-5; no clear D. V gave up 0 bases and J gave up 1 base, with 1 base separating them. The CDR3 has 12 amino acids. In germline, CDR1 is GTSNPN, CDR2 SVGIG (reference sequence). DNA for the CDR3: TGTGCCTGGAGTGTAAGCAATCAGCCCCAGCATTTT. The encoded protein is CAWSVSNQPQHF.

At least ten counts were recorded for this clonotype. The genes are TRBV5-4 and TRBJ1-6; D remains ambiguous. Germline-derived CDR1 and CDR2 are SGHNT and YYREEE (reference sequence). The V and J ends lost 5 bases and 6 bases respectively, with 12 bases between them. The CDR3 loop spans 14 amino acids. CDR3: CASSWLGVNSPLHF. CDR3 nucleotides: TGTGCCAGCAGTTGGCTCGGGGTTAATTCACCCCTCCACTTT.

This clonotype showed up many times. The rearrangement links TRBV10-2 to TRBJ1-5, with D perhaps matching TRBD1 (5 bases). The CDR3 runs to 13 residues. V lost 7 bases, J lost 5 bases, and 12 bases lay in between. Germline lookup yields CDR1 WSHSY and CDR2 SAAADI. The DNA of the CDR3 is TGCGCCAGCACCGCGGACACCTATCAGCCCCAGCATTTT. Translated, it gives CASTADTYQPQHF.

This clonotype has a single count. The rearrangement joins TRBV11-3 to TRBJ2-7, with TRBD1 identical over 8 bases. In germline, CDR1 is SGHNT, CDR2 YENEEA. J was trimmed by 3 bases and V by 5 bases; bases with no gene match: 3. The CDR3 contains 13 residues. The CDR3 nucleotides are TGTGCCAGCAGCCCAGGGGGCTACTACGAGCAGTACTTC. Translation gives CASSPGGYYEQYF.

This clonotype was observed many times. The V call is TRBV20-1, the J call TRBJ2-7; D is ambiguous. Germline V lookup: CDR1 DFQATT, CDR2 SNEGSKA (reference sequence). This CDR3 has 15 residues. V was pared by 0 bases and J by 4 bases, with 16 bases between. CDR3 nucleotide sequence: TGCAGTGCTAGAGAGCCCCGAAGGGCATTTTACGAGCAGTACTTC. Translating it yields CSAREPRRAFYEQYF.

The chain uses TRBV5-4 and TRBJ1-5; D is undetermined. CDR1 and CDR2 (germline): SGHNT, YYREEE (reference sequence). Trimming stripped 0 bases from V and 7 bases from J, with 11 bases between. The CDR3 length is 14 residues. The CDR3 coding sequence is TGTGCCAGCAGCTTGGACGGCGGTTCCCAGCCCCAGCATTTT. Translating it yields CASSLDGGSQPQHF.

This clonotype was counted at least ten times. This chain joins TRBV6-4 and TRBJ2-3; 9 positions agree with TRBD2. V lost 6 bases, J lost 3 bases, and 7 bases stayed unmatched. There are 15 residues in the CDR3. CDR1 and CDR2 (germline): MRHNA, SNTAGT. This chain's CDR3 is CASSGNSGGTDTQYF. The CDR3 DNA sequence: TGTGCCAGCAGCGGAAATAGCGGGGGAACAGATACGCAGTATTTT.

This clonotype was seen repeatedly, ten times or more. The J gene is TRBJ2-7, the V gene TRBV5-1; 11 nucleotides align to TRBD1. The CDR3 sequence is 16 residues long. Germline V lookup: CDR1 SGHRS, CDR2 YFSETQ. V lost 0 bases and J lost 0; bases outside the gene matches: 2. CDR3 in DNA: TGCGCCAGCAGCTTGGGCGGGACAGGGGGCTCCTACGAGCAGTACTTC. Residues: CASSLGGTGGSYEQYF.

The sample holds many counts of this clonotype. The chain combines TRBV5-4 with TRBJ2-3; possibly TRBD2 for D (5 bases). The CDR3 is 14 residues long. V lost 2 bases and J lost 2, with 9 bases in between. Germline CDR1 reads SGHNT; CDR2 reads YYREEE (reference sequence). In DNA, the CDR3 is TGTGCCAGCAGCTTAAGCGGATACACAGATACGCAGTATTTT. This translates into CASSLSGYTDTQYF.

The gene calls are TRBV6-1 and TRBJ1-5, with D tentatively TRBD1 (5 bases). Trimming pared 10 bases from V and 1 base from J, leaving 14 bases between. The germline V gene has CDR1 MNHNS and CDR2 SASEGT. The CDR3 is 14 residues long. The CDR3 coding sequence is TGTGCCACCTCAACCGGGGACAGCAATCAGCCCCAGCATTTT. It specifies CATSTGDSNQPQHF.

This clonotype appeared a single time. The rearrangement uses TRBV11-2 and TRBJ1-2, with a weak D call TRBD1 (6 bases). The germline CDR1 and CDR2 sequences are SGHAT and FQNNGV. V lost 0 bases to trimming and J lost 3 bases, with 11 bases between them. CDR3 length equals 15 residues. CDR3 sequence: CASSLEQGGDYGYTF. The CDR3 bases are TGTGCCAGCAGCTTAGAACAGGGAGGGGACTATGGCTACACCTTC.

This clonotype has a count of ten or more. The chain has TRBV4-2 and TRBJ1-4; 8 bases are a match to TRBD1. After removal of 8 bases from V and 6 bases from J, the junction contained 2 bases not matched to a gene. The CDR3 totals 12 residues. CDR1 and CDR2 from the germline V gene are LGHNA and YNFKEQ. CDR3: CASEQGDEKLFF. The DNA for the CDR3 is TGTGCCAGCGAACAGGGGGATGAAAAACTGTTTTTT.

The chain is built from TRBV2 and TRBJ2-7, with 13 bases that match TRBD2. The length of the CDR3 is 16 residues. Trimming at V came to 6 bases and at J to 2 bases, leaving 7 bases not matched to a gene. The V gene's germline CDR1 is SNHLY and CDR2 FYNNEI. Written as DNA, the CDR3 is TGTGCCAGCAGCGATAGACTAGCGGGAGGAGCCTACGAGCAGTACTTC. Encoded protein: CASSDRLAGGAYEQYF.

This clonotype was recorded at least ten times. CDR3 coding DNA: TGTGCCAGCAGCCAAGCAGCGGGGGGGCCATGGGTCGAGCAGTACTTC. Its protein product is CASSQAAGGPWVEQYF. The chain uses TRBV3-1 and TRBJ2-7, with TRBD2 matching 10 bases. V gave up 1 base and J gave up 6 bases; unmatched junction bases: 9. Germline V gene lookup returns CDR1 LGHDT and CDR2 YNNKEL (reference sequence). There are 16 residues in the CDR3.

The chain has TRBV6-2 or TRBV6-3 and TRBJ1-6; a possible D gene is TRBD1 (6 bases). Germline assignment: CDR1 MNHEY and CDR2 SVGEGT. V lost 7 bases and J lost 9, with 22 bases in between. The CDR3 has 16 residues. The CDR3 sequence: CASIVNRVVNFSPLHF. The CDR3 DNA is TGTGCCAGCATTGTCAACAGGGTCGTGAATTTTTCACCCCTCCACTTT.

This chain links TRBV9 with TRBJ2-3, with unresolved D. Germline-derived CDR1 and CDR2 are SGDLS and YYNGEE. CDR3 length: 15 amino acids. The ends were cut back, 5 bases at V and 2 bases at J, with 15 bases in the middle. DNA for the CDR3: TGTGCCAGCAGTCAAACAGACATTGCCACAGATACGCAGTATTTT. It translates to CASSQTDIATDTQYF. Based on the CDR3 plus reference TRBV9 and TRBJ2-3, the full variable domain is DSGVTQTPKHLITATGQRVTLRCSPRSGDLSVYWYQQSLDQGLQFLIQYYNGEERAKGNILERFSAQQFPDLHSELNLSSLELGDSALYFCASSQTDIATDTQYFGPGTRLTVL.

Notes on this clonotype: With only one base between it and a far larger clone, this is likely a read error. The J gene is TRBJ2-3, the V gene TRBV7-9; TRBD1 matches at 8 bases. The CDR3 contains 14 residues. Germline CDR1 is SEHNR and CDR2 is FQNEAQ (reference sequence). V gave up 6 bases and J gave up 7 bases; unmatched junction bases: 9. Written as DNA, the CDR3 is TGTGCCAGCAGTTCCGGACAGGGTGAATATACGCAGTATTTT. Its protein product is CASSSGQGEYTQYF.